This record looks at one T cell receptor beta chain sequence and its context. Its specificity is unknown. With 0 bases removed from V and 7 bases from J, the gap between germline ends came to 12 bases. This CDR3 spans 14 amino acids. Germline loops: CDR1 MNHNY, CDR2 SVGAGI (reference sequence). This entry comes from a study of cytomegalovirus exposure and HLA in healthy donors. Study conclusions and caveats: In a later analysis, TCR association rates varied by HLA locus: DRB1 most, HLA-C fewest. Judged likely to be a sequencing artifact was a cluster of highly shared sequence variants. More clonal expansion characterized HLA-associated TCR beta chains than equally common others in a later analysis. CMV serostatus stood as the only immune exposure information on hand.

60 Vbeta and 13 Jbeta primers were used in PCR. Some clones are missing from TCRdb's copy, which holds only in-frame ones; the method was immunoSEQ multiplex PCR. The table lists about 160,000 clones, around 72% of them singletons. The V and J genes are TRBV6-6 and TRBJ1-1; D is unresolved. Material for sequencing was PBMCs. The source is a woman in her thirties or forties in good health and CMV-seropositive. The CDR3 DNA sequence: TGTGCCAGCAGTTACTCACCGGTCCTGAGTGAAGCTTTCTTT. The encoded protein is CASSYSPVLSEAFF.